The 14 T cell receptor beta chains given below trace back to one sample, sequenced in a study of blood T cell repertoires in COVID-19. The repertoire was sequenced with immunoSEQ multiplex PCR; TCRdb's copy has only in-frame clones and lacks some. In the table there are 200,000 to 250,000 clones, roughly 80% of which are singletons. Source material: peripheral blood. These receptors were collected from a woman aged 80 or over with COVID-19, enrolled during active disease.

The chain carries TRBV2 and TRBJ1-5, with 8 bases lining up with TRBD1. Germline CDR1 SNHLY, CDR2 FYNNEI. Losses at the gene ends were 6 bases for V and 0 bases for J; bases not matched to a gene: 4. This CDR3 comprises 15 residues. The CDR3 bases are TGTGCCAGCAGGCTGGGACAGGCTAGCAATCAGCCCCAGCATTTT. It encodes CASRLGQASNQPQHF.

The chain joins TRBV27 to TRBJ2-5; 14 bases line up with TRBD2. V lost 2 bases to trimming and J lost 4 bases; unmatched junction nucleotides: 6. Germline V lookup: CDR1 MNHEY, CDR2 SMNVEV (reference sequence). The CDR3 is 17 residues long. CDR3 amino acids: CASSLRLAGGPGETQYF. CDR3 coding DNA: TGTGCCAGCAGTTTAAGACTAGCGGGAGGGCCTGGAGAGACCCAGTACTTC.

This chain connects TRBV7-6 to TRBJ1-2, with D tentatively TRBD1 (5 bases). Trimming cost V 5 bases and J 4 bases, with 17 bases left between them. This CDR3 has 15 residues. Germline CDR1 and CDR2: SGHVS and FNYEAQ. The CDR3 loop is CASSPGTGPLYGYTF. The CDR3 coding sequence is TGTGCCAGCAGCCCAGGAACAGGACCCCTCTATGGCTACACCTTC.

As for this clone: The sample holds other DNA sequences that translate to the same CDR3. The CDR3 loop is CASSPRSDGYTF. The CDR3 DNA follows: TGTGCCAGCAGCCCACGATCGGATGGCTACACCTTC. The chain recombines TRBV7-2 with TRBJ1-2; D is unclear. CDR3 size: 12 residues. The V and J ends lost 5 bases and 6 bases respectively, with 10 bases between them. The germline gives CDR1 SGHTA, CDR2 FQGNSA.

The chain joins TRBV14 to TRBJ2-3; D possibly corresponds to TRBD1 (6 bases). Germline V gene sequence: CDR1 SGHDN, CDR2 FVKESK. The CDR3 sequence is 11 residues long. The V gene lost 3 bases and the J gene lost 12 bases, with 10 bases spanning the gap. In DNA, the CDR3 is TGTGCCAGCAGCCAGATGGGGACACAGTATTTT. It is translated as CASSQMGTQYF.

J is TRBJ2-5 and V is TRBV2; 9 bases line up with TRBD2. Germline V gene data show CDR1 as SNHLY and CDR2 as FYNNEI. Trimming at V came to 7 bases and at J to 7 bases, leaving 13 bases not matched to a gene. This CDR3 contains 15 residues. CDR3 amino acids: CASMSSGEVLGTQYF. CDR3 DNA sequence: TGTGCCAGCATGTCTAGCGGGGAGGTGTTAGGGACCCAGTACTTC.

The gene calls are TRBV5-6 and TRBJ1-1, with D tentatively TRBD1 (5 bases). V dropped 4 bases and J dropped 9 bases, with 13 bases sitting between them. This CDR3 has 12 residues. Germline V gene sequence: CDR1 SGHDT, CDR2 YYEEEE. The CDR3: CASSLGGGKAFF. In nucleotides, the CDR3 is TGTGCCAGCAGCCTGGGGGGAGGCAAAGCTTTCTTT.

The CDR3 region has the DNA TGCGCCAGCAGCTTGACTAGATATGAGCAGTTCTTC. Translation gives CASSLTRYEQFF. This chain connects TRBV5-1 to TRBJ2-1; weak D call: TRBD2 (5 bases). The V gene's germline CDR1 is SGHRS and CDR2 YFSETQ. The CDR3 sequence is 12 residues long. V lost 1 base and J lost 8, with 7 bases in between.

The chain employs TRBV7-2 and TRBJ1-2; D unclear. The CDR3 has 14 residues. V shed 1 base and J shed 0 bases, with 6 bases lying between them. The germline gives CDR1 SGHTA, CDR2 FQGNSA. CDR3 sequence reads: CASSLERANYGYTF. Here the CDR3 DNA reads TGTGCCAGCAGCTTAGAACGAGCTAACTATGGCTACACCTTC.

The rearrangement joins TRBV16 to TRBJ1-5, with 7 bases fitting TRBD1. Germline loops: CDR1 KGHSY, CDR2 FQNENV. Trimming at V came to 4 bases and at J to 3 bases, leaving 18 bases not matched to a gene. There are 19 residues in the CDR3. CDR3 in DNA: TGTGCCAGCAGCCCCACAGAAGGACAGGCTAGCCGCAACAATCAGCCCCAGCATTTT. Residues: CASSPTEGQASRNNQPQHF.

The chain is built from TRBV28 and TRBJ1-2; possible D gene TRBD1, 5 bases. Germline V gene data show CDR1 as MDHEN and CDR2 as SYDVKM. Trimming took off 6 bases at V and 3 bases at J, with 17 bases between the two ends. This CDR3 contains 15 residues. CDR3 protein: CASRSYTGQDYGYTF. The DNA for the CDR3 is TGTGCCAGCAGAAGTTATACAGGTCAGGACTATGGCTACACCTTC.

The J gene is TRBJ2-7, the V gene TRBV7-3; 12 bases map to TRBD2. The CDR3 spans 14 residues. CDR1 is SGHTA, CDR2 FQGTGA, per germline. V lost 5 bases to trimming and J lost 7 bases; unmatched junction nucleotides: 6. The CDR3 loop reads CASSPSGGALEQYF. CDR3 sequence (DNA): TGTGCCAGCAGCCCTAGCGGGGGGGCCTTGGAGCAGTACTTC. Supplemented by reference TRBV7-3 and TRBJ2-7, the full variable domain reads GAGVSQTPSNKVTEKGKYVELRCDPISGHTALYWYRQSLGQGPEFLIYFQGTGAADDSGLPNDRFFAVRPEGSVSTLKIQRTERGDSAVYLCASSPSGGALEQYFGPGTRLTVT.

This clone was recorded a few times. The V gene is TRBV5-1, the J gene TRBJ1-1, with a possible D match to TRBD1 (5 bases). CDR1 SGHRS and CDR2 YFSETQ come from the germline V gene. The CDR3 consists of 14 residues. Trimming removed 4 bases from V and 8 bases from J, with 18 bases in between. CDR3 in amino acids: CASSERDSSKEAFF. The DNA of the CDR3 is TGCGCCAGCAGCGAACGGGACTCCTCTAAAGAAGCTTTCTTT.

V is TRBV7-6 and J is TRBJ1-1, with D possibly being TRBD1 (5 bases). The V end lost 5 bases, the J end lost 9 bases, and 22 bases lay between the germline ends. Germline V CDR1 and CDR2: SGHVS, FNYEAQ. The CDR3 loop spans 15 amino acids. The CDR3 DNA follows: TGTGCCAGCAGCCTACTCCCGGGGGGAGTCGCCCAAGCTTTCTTT. This translates into CASSLLPGGVAQAFF.